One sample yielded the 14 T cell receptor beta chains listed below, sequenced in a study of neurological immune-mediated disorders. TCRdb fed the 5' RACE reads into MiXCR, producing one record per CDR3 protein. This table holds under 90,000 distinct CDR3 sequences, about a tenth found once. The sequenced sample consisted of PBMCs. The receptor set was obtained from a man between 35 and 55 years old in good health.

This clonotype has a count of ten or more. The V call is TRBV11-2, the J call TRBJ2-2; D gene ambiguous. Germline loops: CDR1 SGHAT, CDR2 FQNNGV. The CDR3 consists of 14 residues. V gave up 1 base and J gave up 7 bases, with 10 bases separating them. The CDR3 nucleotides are TGTGCCAGCAGCTTAGCGCTAGATCTCGGGGAGCTGTTTTTT. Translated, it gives CASSLALDLGELFF.

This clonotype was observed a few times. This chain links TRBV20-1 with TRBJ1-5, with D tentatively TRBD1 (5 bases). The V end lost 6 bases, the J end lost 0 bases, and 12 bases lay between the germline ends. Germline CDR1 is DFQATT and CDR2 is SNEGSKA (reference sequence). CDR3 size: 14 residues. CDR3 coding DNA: TGCAGTGCCCGGACACACAGTAGCAATCAGCCCCAGCATTTT. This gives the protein CSARTHSSNQPQHF.

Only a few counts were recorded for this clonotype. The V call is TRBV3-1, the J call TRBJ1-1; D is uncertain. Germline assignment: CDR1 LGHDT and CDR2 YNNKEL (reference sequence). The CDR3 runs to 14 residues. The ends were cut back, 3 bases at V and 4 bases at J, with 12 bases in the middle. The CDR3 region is CASSHDVKGTEAFF. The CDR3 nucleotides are TGTGCCAGCAGCCATGATGTAAAGGGCACTGAAGCTTTCTTT.

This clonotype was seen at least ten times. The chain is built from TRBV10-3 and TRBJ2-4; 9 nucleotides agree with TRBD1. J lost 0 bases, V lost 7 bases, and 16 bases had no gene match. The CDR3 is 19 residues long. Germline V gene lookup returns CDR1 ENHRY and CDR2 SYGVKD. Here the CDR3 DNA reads TGTGCCATCACTGGGACAGGGCGTCCGCTCAATCTAGCCAAAAACATTCAGTACTTC. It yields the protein CAITGTGRPLNLAKNIQYF.

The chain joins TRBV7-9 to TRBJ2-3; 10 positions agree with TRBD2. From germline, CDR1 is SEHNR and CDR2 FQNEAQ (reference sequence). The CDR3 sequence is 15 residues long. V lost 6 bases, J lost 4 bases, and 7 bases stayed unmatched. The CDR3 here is CASSPGTSESDTQYF. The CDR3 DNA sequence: TGTGCCAGCAGTCCCGGGACTAGCGAATCAGATACGCAGTATTTT.

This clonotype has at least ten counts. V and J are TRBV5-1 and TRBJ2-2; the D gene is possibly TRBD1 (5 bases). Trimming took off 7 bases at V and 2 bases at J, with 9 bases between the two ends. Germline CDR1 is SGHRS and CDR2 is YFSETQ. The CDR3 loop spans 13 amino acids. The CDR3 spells CASSTVNTGELFF. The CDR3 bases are TGCGCCAGCTCGACAGTAAACACCGGGGAGCTGTTTTTT.

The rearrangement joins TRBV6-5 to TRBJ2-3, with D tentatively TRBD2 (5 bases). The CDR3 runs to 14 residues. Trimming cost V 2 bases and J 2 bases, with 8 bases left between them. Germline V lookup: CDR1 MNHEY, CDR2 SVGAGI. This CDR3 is CASSYVANTDTQYF. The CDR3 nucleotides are TGTGCCAGCAGTTACGTAGCGAACACAGATACGCAGTATTTT.

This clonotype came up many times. The chain's CDR3 is CASSLDGASGNTIYF. In DNA form, the CDR3 reads TGCGCCAGCAGCTTGGACGGGGCCTCTGGAAACACCATATATTTT. V and J are TRBV5-1 and TRBJ1-3, with D possibly TRBD1 on 5 matching bases. This CDR3 comprises 15 residues. Between the trimmed V and J ends, which lost 0 bases and 0 bases, there was a span of 7 bases. Germline loops: CDR1 SGHRS, CDR2 YFSETQ.

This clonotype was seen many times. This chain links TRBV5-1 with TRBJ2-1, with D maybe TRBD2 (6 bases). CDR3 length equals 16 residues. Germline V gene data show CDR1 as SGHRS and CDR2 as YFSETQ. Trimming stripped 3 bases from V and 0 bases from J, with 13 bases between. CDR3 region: CASSWAPTSSYNEQFF. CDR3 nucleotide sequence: TGCGCCAGCAGCTGGGCCCCGACTAGCTCCTACAATGAGCAGTTCTTC.

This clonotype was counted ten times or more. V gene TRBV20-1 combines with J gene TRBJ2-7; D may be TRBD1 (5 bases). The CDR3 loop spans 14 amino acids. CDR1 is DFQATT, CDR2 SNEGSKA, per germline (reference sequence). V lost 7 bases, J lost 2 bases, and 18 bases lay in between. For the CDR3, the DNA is TGCAGTGTAGGGGCTAGGACACAGACCTACGAGCAGTACTTC. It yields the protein CSVGARTQTYEQYF.

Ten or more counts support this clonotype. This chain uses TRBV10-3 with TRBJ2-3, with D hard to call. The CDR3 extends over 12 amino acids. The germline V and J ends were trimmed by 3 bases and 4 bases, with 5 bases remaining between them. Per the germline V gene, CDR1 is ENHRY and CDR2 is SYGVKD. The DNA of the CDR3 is TGTGCCATCAGTGACGACTCAGATACGCAGTATTTT. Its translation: CAISDDSDTQYF.

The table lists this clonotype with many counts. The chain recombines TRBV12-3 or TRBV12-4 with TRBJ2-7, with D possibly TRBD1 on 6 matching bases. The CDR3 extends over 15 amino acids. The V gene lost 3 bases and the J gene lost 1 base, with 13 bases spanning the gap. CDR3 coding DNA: TGTGCCAGCAGTTTGTCGGCAGGGGTGTCCTACGAGCAGTACTTC. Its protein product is CASSLSAGVSYEQYF.

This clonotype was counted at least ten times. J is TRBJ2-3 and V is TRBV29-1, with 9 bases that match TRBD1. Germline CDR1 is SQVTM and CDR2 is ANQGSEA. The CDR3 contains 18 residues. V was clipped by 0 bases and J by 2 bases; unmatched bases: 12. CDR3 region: CSVEDPGVYRGPTDTQYF. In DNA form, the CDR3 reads TGCAGCGTTGAAGATCCTGGGGTCTACAGGGGGCCCACAGATACGCAGTATTTT.

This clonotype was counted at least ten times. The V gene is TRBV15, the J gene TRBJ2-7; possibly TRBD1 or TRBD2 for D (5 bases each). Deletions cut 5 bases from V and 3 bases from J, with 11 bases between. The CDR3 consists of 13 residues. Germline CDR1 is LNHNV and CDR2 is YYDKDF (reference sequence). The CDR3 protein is CATSLGRSYEQYF. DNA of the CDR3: TGTGCCACCAGCCTGGGACGGAGCTACGAGCAGTACTTC. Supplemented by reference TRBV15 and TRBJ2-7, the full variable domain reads DAMVIQNPRYQVTQFGKPVTLSCSQTLNHNVMYWYQQKSSQAPKLLFHYYDKDFNNEADTPDNFQSRRPNTSFCFLDIRSPGLGDTAMYLCATSLGRSYEQYFGPGTRLTVT.